This TCR beta chain was documented in a study of T-cell memory formation after mild COVID-19. Overall study context: Among the donors, TCR clusters were largely specific to each donor.

TCRdb itself ran the 5' RACE reads through MiXCR, one entry per CDR3 protein. This table has some 340,000 distinct CDR3 sequences, around 13% appearing once. This clonotype was recorded at least ten times. The antigen is unknown. Study results and caveats: Of the contracting clones, CD4+ ones lay mainly in CM and EM, and CD8+ ones in EMRA. Second-wave clones peaking on day 37 lacked confirmed SARS-CoV-2 specificity.

Trimming stripped 1 base from V and 0 bases from J, with 10 bases between. The CDR3 runs 16 residues. Germline lookup yields CDR1 MGHRA and CDR2 YSYEKL. The sequencing sample was made of PBMCs or a T cell subset sorted from them (not recorded which). The rearrangement joins TRBV4-1 to TRBJ2-1; D is uncertain. This sequence was found in a man in his late teens or twenties who had mild COVID-19 (a few samples of this study predate the infection). Cell type and time point are not known. CDR3 in DNA: TGCGCCAGCAGCCAAGTAGACCTCATCTCCTACAATGAGCAGTTCTTC. As protein: CASSQVDLISYNEQFF.